This TCR beta chain came from a study of blood T cells in healthy people across ages. Overall study results and limits: Those diversity estimates obtained from one million T cells were thought to be underestimates.

Combining a sample-barcoded 5' primer with a J-beta primer mix, a second PCR ran for about 6 to 11 cycles. From the 5' RACE reads, TCRdb called clonotypes with MiXCR, one entry per CDR3 protein. The sample comprises about 600,000 distinct CDR3 sequences, roughly 48% of which are singletons, and approximately 25% rests with the top ten. A minimum of 6 million PBMCs was isolated per sample. CDR1 SGHKS and CDR2 YYEKEE come from the germline V gene (reference sequence). This CDR3 is 14 amino acids long. The V and J ends lost 8 bases and 3 bases respectively, with 18 bases between them. Comments on this clonotype: The antigen is unknown.

This sequence originates from a man older than 75 in good health. The chain uses TRBV5-5 and TRBJ2-7; weak D call: TRBD2 (6 bases). The specimen sequenced was blood. The chain's CDR3 is CASGGGGVRYEQYF. CDR3 bases: TGTGCCAGTGGGGGAGGTGGGGTTCGCTACGAGCAGTACTTC. Combining the CDR3 with reference TRBV5-5 and TRBJ2-7 gives the whole variable domain DAGVTQSPTHLIKTRGQQVTLRCSPISGHKSVSWYQQVLGQGPQFIFQYYEKEERGRGNFPDRFSARQFPNYSSELNVNALLLGDSALYLCASGGGGVRYEQYFGPGTRLTVT.